This T cell receptor beta chain is from a study of shared clonotypes between healthy human individuals. The overall study: In total, the donors were a couple of women and a few men aged 18 to 49.

Germline-derived CDR1 and CDR2 are GTSNPN and SVGIG (reference sequence). The J segment lost 7 bases and the V segment lost 2 bases, leaving 7 bases of the junction unmatched. The CDR3 runs 15 residues. Each of the donors was a healthy adult who was HIV-negative and had not had a recent acute infection or vaccination. Deep was the level used in running the assay. Per the original methods: With immunoSEQ giving junction-only sequences and no quality scores, filtering differed. Profiling relied on immunoSEQ multiplex PCR, and the TCRdb table lists in-frame clones only, not all of them. D and trimming were read from the DNA, whereas the V and J calls and clone size are those reported in that table. The table lists about 530,000 clones, almost 80% of them singletons.

The chain recombines TRBV30 with TRBJ2-1; 11 bases agree with TRBD2. This receptor was identified in a woman in her 40s in good health. Some clones in this sample may be carry-over from other donors' samples. The sequenced material came from PBMCs. As DNA, the CDR3 is TGTGCCTGGAGTCTAGGGGCTAGCGGGAGGAATGAGCAGTTCTTC. This translates into CAWSLGASGRNEQFF.